This T cell receptor beta chain was retrieved from a study of T cell repertoires in cytomegalovirus infection. Across the whole study: HLA-B-restricted CMV epitopes that are well studied were used alongside recently identified HLA-C-restricted ones. Through public TCR beta signatures, both CMV infection and matching HLA type were indicated. Overall study findings and caveats: Cumulative frequency (of public TCR beta family members) identified carriers of CMV plus the relevant HLA. The ex vivo response was dominated by HLA-C-restricted CMV-specific TCR beta clonotypes.

This clonotype was observed a handful of times. The antigen is not known. In TCRdb, the reads were re-called with MiXCR into one record per CDR3 protein. Of 830,000 or so distinct CDR3 sequences in the sample, approximately 32% were seen once. The CDR3 has 12 residues. With 5 bases removed from V and 7 bases from J, the gap between germline ends came to 11 bases. This sequence was found in a human donor in good health (CMV status not recorded). Some clones in this sample may be carry-over from other donors' samples. This sequence joins TRBV12-3 or TRBV12-4 and TRBJ1-1; D gene uncertain. The source was cultured CD8+ T cells from PBMCs, collected from culture after CMV antigen stimulation. The chain's CDR3 is CASSPWAGEAFF. Written as DNA, the CDR3 is TGTGCCAGCAGTCCGTGGGCCGGTGAAGCTTTCTTT.